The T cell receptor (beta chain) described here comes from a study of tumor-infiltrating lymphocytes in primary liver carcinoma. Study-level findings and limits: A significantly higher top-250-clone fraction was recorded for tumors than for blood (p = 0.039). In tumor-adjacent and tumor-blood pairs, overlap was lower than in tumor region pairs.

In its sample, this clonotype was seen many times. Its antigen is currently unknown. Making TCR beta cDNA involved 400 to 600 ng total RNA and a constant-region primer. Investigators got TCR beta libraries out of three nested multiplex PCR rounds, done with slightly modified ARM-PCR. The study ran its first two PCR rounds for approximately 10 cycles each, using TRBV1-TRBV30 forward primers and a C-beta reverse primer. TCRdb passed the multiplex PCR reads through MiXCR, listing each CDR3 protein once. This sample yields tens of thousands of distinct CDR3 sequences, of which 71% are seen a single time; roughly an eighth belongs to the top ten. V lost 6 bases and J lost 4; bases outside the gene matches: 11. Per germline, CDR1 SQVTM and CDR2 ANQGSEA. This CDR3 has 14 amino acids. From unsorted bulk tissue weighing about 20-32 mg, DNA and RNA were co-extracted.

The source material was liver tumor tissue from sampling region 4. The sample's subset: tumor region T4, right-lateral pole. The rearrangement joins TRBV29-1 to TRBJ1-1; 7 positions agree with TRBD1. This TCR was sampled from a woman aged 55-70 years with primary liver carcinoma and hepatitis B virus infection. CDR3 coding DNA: TGCAGCGTGAACAGGGGCACTATGGGCACTGAAGCTTTCTTT. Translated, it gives CSVNRGTMGTEAFF.